The 23 T cell receptor beta chains reported below all come from one sample, sequenced in a study of T cell responses to AZD1222 COVID-19 vaccine. The repertoire was sequenced with immunoSEQ multiplex PCR; TCRdb's copy has only in-frame clones and lacks some. This sample has roughly 100,000 clones, with about nine tenths found just once. The sample in question was peripheral blood, obtained on day 0 of AZD1222 vaccination. The receptors were gathered from an adult in good health.

V and J are TRBV28 and TRBJ1-1; unclear D gene. The V end was cut by 9 bases, the J end by 1 base, with 15 bases between. Per germline, CDR1 MDHEN and CDR2 SYDVKM. The CDR3 has 14 residues. The CDR3 nucleotides read TGTGCCAGTACTTCAGGACGGAGGAACACTGAAGCTTTCTTT. Its protein product is CASTSGRRNTEAFF.

This rearrangement joins TRBV4-2 to TRBJ1-1; D is uncertain. Looked up from germline, CDR1 is LGHNA and CDR2 is YNFKEQ. V was pared by 1 base and J by 3 bases, with 3 bases between. The CDR3 sequence is 12 residues long. CDR3 region: CASSQGDTEAFF. The DNA of the CDR3 is TGTGCCAGCAGCCAAGGAGACACTGAAGCTTTCTTT.

V usage is TRBV19 and J usage is TRBJ1-6, with D uncertain. The CDR3 totals 16 residues. V was pared by 4 bases and J by 9 bases, with 19 bases between. CDR1 and CDR2 from the germline V gene are LNHDA and SQIVND (reference sequence). This CDR3 reads CASSTEGRTFGSPLHF. The CDR3 DNA follows: TGTGCCAGTAGTACCGAGGGAAGGACCTTTGGTTCACCCCTCCACTTT.

V is TRBV28 and J is TRBJ1-1; D gene unclear. This CDR3 region has 14 residues. Trimming removed 11 bases at V and 3 bases at J, with 19 bases between. Germline V gene data show CDR1 as MDHEN and CDR2 as SYDVKM. CDR3 sequence: CAARGRPEDTEAFF. The CDR3 DNA reads as TGTGCCGCCAGAGGCAGGCCTGAAGACACTGAAGCTTTCTTT.

The CDR3 protein is CASSFRDRGGEQYF. CDR3 in DNA: TGTGCCAGCAGCTTCCGGGACAGGGGTGGCGAGCAGTACTTC. This sequence joins TRBV3-1 (or the pseudogene TRBV3-2) and TRBJ2-7; 10 nucleotides agree with TRBD1. Trimming took 5 bases from V and 6 from J; bases not matched to a gene: 7. This CDR3 region has 14 residues. Germline-derived CDR1 and CDR2 are LGHDT and YNNKEL (reference sequence).

J is TRBJ2-1 and V is TRBV11-2, with TRBD1 matching over 7 bases. This CDR3 has 16 amino acids. CDR1 and CDR2 from the germline V gene are SGHAT and FQNNGV. V was pared by 5 bases and J by 0 bases, with 7 bases of the junction left unmatched. CDR3 amino acids: CASSVNRGISYNEQFF. CDR3 nucleotide sequence: TGTGCCAGCAGCGTGAACAGGGGAATCTCCTACAATGAGCAGTTCTTC.

The CDR3 spells CASSSTGYNSPLHF. The CDR3 bases are TGTGCCAGCAGCTCGACAGGGTACAATTCACCCCTCCACTTT. V usage is TRBV7-9 and J usage is TRBJ1-6; 7 positions agree with TRBD1. Germline values: CDR1 SEHNR, CDR2 FQNEAQ (reference sequence). V was clipped by 4 bases and J by 7 bases; unmatched bases: 4. This CDR3 has 14 residues.

This clone was seen just once. In nucleotides, the CDR3 is TGTGCCAGCTCACCATATACGGCTACTTCTAACTATGGCTACACCTTC. Protein: CASSPYTATSNYGYTF. The chain links TRBV18 to TRBJ1-2; D gene ambiguous. Germline loops: CDR1 KGHSH, CDR2 LQKENI. V lost 2 bases and J 0 bases, leaving 13 bases between the germline ends. The CDR3 is 16 residues long.

The chain has TRBV6-5 and TRBJ1-4, with TRBD1 matching 8 bases. The germline CDR1 and CDR2 sequences are MNHEY and SVGAGI. CDR3 length: 15 amino acids. V lost 7 bases and J lost 8; bases outside the gene matches: 12. CDR3 loop: CASILSTGAREKLFF. The CDR3 nucleotides are TGTGCCAGCATACTATCGACAGGGGCGCGAGAAAAACTGTTTTTT.

The chain combines TRBV28 with TRBJ1-4; D remains unclear. Germline V gene lookup returns CDR1 MDHEN and CDR2 SYDVKM. Trimming removed 5 bases from V and 8 bases from J, with 18 bases in between. There are 15 residues in the CDR3. This chain's CDR3 is CASSLPPSLGEKLFF. The CDR3 DNA sequence: TGTGCCAGCAGTCTCCCTCCCTCCCTAGGAGAAAAACTGTTTTTT.

The V gene is TRBV25-1, the J gene TRBJ1-6; D is perhaps TRBD1 (5 bases). Deletions cut 6 bases from V and 7 bases from J, with 16 bases between. CDR1 and CDR2 (germline): MGHDK, SYGVNS. The CDR3 sequence is 15 residues long. The chain's CDR3 is CASSGGGAGNSPLHF. The CDR3 DNA reads as TGTGCCAGCAGCGGCGGCGGGGCAGGGAATTCACCCCTCCACTTT.

As regards this clone: One end of the junction varies from germline; a read error may be responsible. J is TRBJ2-7 and V is TRBV6-4; 10 bases line up with TRBD2. Germline V CDR1 and CDR2: MRHNA, SNTAGT. The CDR3 contains 12 residues. CDR3 loop: CASSGNSGGLVF. DNA for the CDR3: TGTGCCAGCAGTGGTAATAGCGGGGGGCTCGTATTC.

This chain connects TRBV5-8 to TRBJ1-5; D gene unclear. Germline-derived CDR1 and CDR2 are SGHTS and YDEGEE. CDR3 length: 13 amino acids. V was trimmed by 4 bases and J by 5 bases, leaving 10 bases between them. The CDR3 DNA follows: TGTGCCAGCAGCCAGCTCGGGGATCAGCCCCAGCATTTT. It translates to CASSQLGDQPQHF.

The chain uses TRBV6-4 and TRBJ2-3; 9 bases map to TRBD2. Germline V lookup: CDR1 MRHNA, CDR2 SNTAGT. The trim removed 8 bases at V and 7 bases at J, leaving 13 bases unmatched. The CDR3 is 15 amino acids. In DNA, the CDR3 is TGTGCCAGCGGAAGGGAGCGGGGGGTTAGGAATACGCAGTATTTT. Protein: CASGRERGVRNTQYF.

This clone was detected only a few times. V usage is TRBV7-9 and J usage is TRBJ1-1; maybe TRBD1 (6 bases). The CDR3 has 18 residues. Germline V gene sequence: CDR1 SEHNR, CDR2 FQNEAQ (reference sequence). With 6 bases removed from V and 0 bases from J, the gap between germline ends came to 23 bases. The CDR3 protein is CASRSSWGRTPLNTEAFF. CDR3 DNA: TGTGCCAGCAGATCTTCTTGGGGGCGAACTCCGTTGAACACTGAAGCTTTCTTT.

The chain carries TRBV7-3 and TRBJ2-1; 7 bases map to TRBD1. This CDR3 has 12 amino acids. Looked up from germline, CDR1 is SGHTA and CDR2 is FQGTGA. Trimming at V came to 1 base and at J to 10 bases, leaving 1 base not matched to a gene. The CDR3 bases are TGTGCCAGCAGCTTAAGGGGACAGGAGCAGTTCTTC. This encodes CASSLRGQEQFF. Supplemented by reference TRBV7-3 and TRBJ2-1, the full variable domain reads GAGVSQTPSNKVTEKGKYVELRCDPISGHTALYWYRQSLGQGPEFLIYFQGTGAADDSGLPNDRFFAVRPEGSVSTLKIQRTERGDSAVYLCASSLRGQEQFFGPGTRLTVL.

The chain has TRBV19 and TRBJ1-1; D remains ambiguous. Germline CDR1 and CDR2: LNHDA and SQIVND (reference sequence). This CDR3 is built from 15 residues. Trimming took off 3 bases at V and 0 bases at J, with 11 bases between the two ends. The CDR3 bases are TGTGCCAGTAGTATGATGACGGGTATGAACACTGAAGCTTTCTTT. Its translation: CASSMMTGMNTEAFF.

V and J are TRBV6-4 and TRBJ2-1; D is possibly TRBD1 or TRBD2 (5 bases each). CDR3 size: 15 residues. CDR1 is MRHNA and CDR2 is SNTAGT in the germline V gene. Trimming took off 4 bases at V and 6 bases at J, with 16 bases between the two ends. The CDR3 is CASSALRGAINEQFF. The CDR3 DNA is TGTGCCAGCAGTGCATTGAGGGGCGCGATCAATGAGCAGTTCTTC.

The rearrangement uses TRBV4-1 and TRBJ1-3; 7 bases are shared with TRBD1. J gave up 4 bases and V 1 base, and 4 bases lay outside the gene matches. The length of the CDR3 is 15 residues. The germline gives CDR1 MGHRA, CDR2 YSYEKL. This CDR3 reads CASSQVGQAGNTIYF. In DNA, the CDR3 is TGCGCCAGCAGCCAAGTTGGACAGGCAGGAAACACCATATATTTT.

The chain has TRBV2 and TRBJ1-2; a weak D match, TRBD1 (5 bases). CDR1 SNHLY and CDR2 FYNNEI come from the germline V gene. The V end lost 3 bases, the J end lost 5 bases, and 22 bases lay between the germline ends. The CDR3 is made up of 17 amino acids. CDR3 bases: TGTGCCAGCAGTGACCAATCTAGGCGGGGCCAAGGATATGGCTACACCTTC. Translation: CASSDQSRRGQGYGYTF.

The chain carries TRBV19 and TRBJ1-1; D is ambiguous. V lost 5 bases and J 4 bases, leaving 14 bases between the germline ends. Germline-derived CDR1 and CDR2 are LNHDA and SQIVND (reference sequence). This CDR3 comprises 14 residues. As DNA, the CDR3 is TGTGCCAGTAGTGATATCCCGGTGGGCACTGAAGCTTTCTTT. Its translation: CASSDIPVGTEAFF.

The chain links TRBV19 to TRBJ1-1; D is undetermined. Germline CDR1 LNHDA, CDR2 SQIVND (reference sequence). V shed 1 base and J shed 1 base, with 4 bases lying between them. The CDR3 spans 13 residues. In DNA form, the CDR3 reads TGTGCCAGTAGTATAGGGAAGAACACTGAAGCTTTCTTT. Translation: CASSIGKNTEAFF.

The genes are TRBV4-2 and TRBJ1-2; TRBD1 might be the D (5 bases). Germline values: CDR1 LGHNA, CDR2 YNFKEQ. The V end was cut by 0 bases, the J end by 0 bases, with 11 bases between. This CDR3 spans 16 amino acids. For the CDR3, the DNA is TGTGCCAGCAGCCAAGAGGTCAGGGATCCTAACTATGGCTACACCTTC. It encodes CASSQEVRDPNYGYTF.